This T cell receptor beta chain was identified during a study of blood T cell repertoires in COVID-19. Study-wide context: The cDNA or gDNA used as material had been derived from T cells, B-cell-depleted T cells, or PBMCs.

Original data processing: How many nucleated cells were present was estimated from reference gene primer amplification. Measured with immunoSEQ multiplex PCR; TCRdb has only the in-frame clones, and not every one. The D gene and trimming were derived from the DNA, and the V and J assignments and clone size from that table. The repertoire holds around 260,000 clones, with about 89% as singletons. The sequenced sample was peripheral blood. This TCR was recovered from a middle-aged woman who had recovered from COVID-19.

CDR3 in amino acids: CASSGDKRDLYEQYF. In DNA, the CDR3 is TGTGCCAGCAGTGGGGACAAGCGGGATTTGTACGAGCAGTACTTC. This sequence joins TRBV2 and TRBJ2-7; tentatively, D is TRBD2 (7 bases). CDR3 size: 15 residues. The germline V and J ends were trimmed by 4 bases and 4 bases, with 17 bases remaining between them. Germline V gives CDR1 SNHLY, CDR2 FYNNEI.